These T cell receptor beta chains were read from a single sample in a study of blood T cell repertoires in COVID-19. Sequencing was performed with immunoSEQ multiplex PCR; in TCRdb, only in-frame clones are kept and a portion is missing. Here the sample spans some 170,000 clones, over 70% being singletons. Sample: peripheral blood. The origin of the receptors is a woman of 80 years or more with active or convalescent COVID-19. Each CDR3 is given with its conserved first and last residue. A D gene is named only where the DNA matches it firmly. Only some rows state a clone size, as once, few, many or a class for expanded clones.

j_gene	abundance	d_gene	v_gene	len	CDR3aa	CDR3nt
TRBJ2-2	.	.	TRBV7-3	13	CASSLIETGELFF	TGTGCCAGCAGCTTGATAGAAACCGGGGAGCTGTTTTTT
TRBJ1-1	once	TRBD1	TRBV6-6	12	CASSSYRGEAFF	TGTGCCAGCAGTTCTTACAGGGGTGAAGCTTTCTTT
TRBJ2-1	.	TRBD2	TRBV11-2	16	CASSMGLAGGVNEQFF	TGTGCCAGCAGCATGGGACTAGCGGGGGGGGTTAATGAGCAGTTCTTC
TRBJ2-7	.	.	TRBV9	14	CASSPGTSSYEQYF	TGTGCCAGCAGTCCCGGGACATCCTCCTACGAGCAGTACTTC
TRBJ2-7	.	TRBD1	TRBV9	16	CASSVAPGQGVWEQYF	TGTGCCAGCAGCGTAGCCCCGGGACAGGGGGTATGGGAGCAGTACTTC
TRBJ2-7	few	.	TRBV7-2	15	CASSLAPPRSYEQYF	TGTGCCAGCAGCTTAGCGCCCCCCAGATCCTACGAGCAGTACTTC
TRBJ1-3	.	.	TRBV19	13	CASSTHEGNTIYF	TGTGCCAGTAGTACTCATGAGGGAAACACCATATATTTT
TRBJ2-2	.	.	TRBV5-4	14	CASSLDGGAGELFF	TGTGCCAGCAGCTTAGATGGAGGGGCCGGGGAGCTGTTTTTT
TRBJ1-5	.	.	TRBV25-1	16	CASSSGGLRGSQPQHF	TGTGCCAGCAGTAGTGGTGGGCTCCGAGGGAGTCAGCCCCAGCATTTT
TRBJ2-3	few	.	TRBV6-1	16	CASSGSGRGSTDTQYF	TGTGCCAGCAGTGGATCTGGGCGCGGGTCCACAGATACGCAGTATTTT
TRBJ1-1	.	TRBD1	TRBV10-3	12	CATWTGFTEAFF	TGTGCCACCTGGACAGGGTTCACTGAAGCTTTCTTT
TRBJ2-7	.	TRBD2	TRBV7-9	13	CASNLGGRYEQYF	TGTGCCAGCAACTTGGGGGGGAGGTACGAGCAGTACTTC
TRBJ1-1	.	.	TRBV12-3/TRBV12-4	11	CASSQITEAFF	TGTGCCAGCAGCCAGATTACTGAAGCTTTCTTT
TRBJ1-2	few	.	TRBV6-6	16	CASSYPQLGADYGYTF	TGTGCCAGCAGTTACCCGCAGCTGGGGGCGGACTATGGCTACACCTTC
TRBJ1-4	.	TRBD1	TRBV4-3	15	CASSQRDSPNEKLFF	TGCGCCAGCAGCCAGAGGGACAGCCCTAATGAAAAACTGTTTTTT
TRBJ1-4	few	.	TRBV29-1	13	CSVVPGVGEKLFF	TGCAGCGTTGTACCCGGGGTGGGGGAAAAACTGTTTTTT
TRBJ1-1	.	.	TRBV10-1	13	CASTSGIGAEAFF	TGCGCCAGCACCTCAGGGATAGGAGCTGAAGCTTTCTTT
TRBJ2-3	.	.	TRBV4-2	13	CASSLLRGDTQYF	TGTGCCAGCAGCCTTCTTCGGGGGGATACGCAGTATTTT
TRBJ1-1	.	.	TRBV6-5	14	CASSLVDSNTEAFF	TGTGCCAGCAGCCTCGTCGACAGCAACACTGAAGCTTTCTTT
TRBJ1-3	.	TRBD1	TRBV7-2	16	CASSPTGTGGWNTIYF	TGTGCCAGCAGTCCCACGGGCACAGGGGGCTGGAACACCATATATTTT
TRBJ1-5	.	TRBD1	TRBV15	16	CATSRGRDRGEMPQHF	TGTGCCACCAGCAGAGGACGGGACAGGGGCGAAATGCCCCAGCATTTT
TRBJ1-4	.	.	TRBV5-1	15	CASSLAVGALEKLFF	TGCGCCAGCAGCTTGGCGGTTGGGGCGCTTGAAAAACTGTTTTTT
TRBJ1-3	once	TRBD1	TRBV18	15	CASSPDRAQGNTIYF	TGTGCCAGCTCCCCCGACAGGGCCCAGGGAAACACCATATATTTT
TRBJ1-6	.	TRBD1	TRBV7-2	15	CASSPGQGANSPLHF	TGTGCCAGCAGTCCGGGACAGGGGGCCAATTCACCCCTCCACTTT
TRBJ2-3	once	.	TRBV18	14	CASSPRRFTDTQYF	TGTGCCAGCTCACCCCGCCGGTTCACAGATACGCAGTATTTT
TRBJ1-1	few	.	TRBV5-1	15	CASSDGTSLGTEAFF	TGCGCCAGCAGCGACGGGACTTCCCTCGGCACTGAAGCTTTCTTT
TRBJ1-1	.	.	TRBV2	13	CASTTRENTEAFF	TGTGCCAGCACAACCAGGGAGAACACTGAAGCTTTCTTT
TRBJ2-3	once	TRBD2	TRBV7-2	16	CASSRGSGGALDTQYF	TGTGCCAGCAGCCGGGGGAGCGGGGGGGCCTTGGATACGCAGTATTTT
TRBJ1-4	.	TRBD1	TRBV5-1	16	CASSSYTDRGQEKLFF	TGCGCCAGCAGCTCATATACCGACAGGGGGCAAGAAAAACTGTTTTTT
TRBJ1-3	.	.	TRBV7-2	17	CASSPSAYQGGGNTIYF	TGTGCCAGCAGCCCTAGCGCTTATCAGGGAGGTGGAAACACCATATATTTT
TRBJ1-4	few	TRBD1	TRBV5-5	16	CASSLGNRDRNEKLFF	TGTGCCAGCAGCTTGGGTAACCGGGACAGAAATGAAAAACTGTTTTTT
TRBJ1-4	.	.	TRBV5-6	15	CASRSTGSPNEKLFF	TGTGCCAGCAGATCCACAGGGAGCCCTAATGAAAAACTGTTTTTT
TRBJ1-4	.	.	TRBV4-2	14	CASSRGEANEKLFF	TGTGCCAGCAGCCGGGGGGAGGCTAATGAAAAACTGTTTTTT
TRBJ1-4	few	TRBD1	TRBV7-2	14	CASSPQGVGEKLFF	TGTGCCAGCAGCCCGCAGGGGGTTGGCGAAAAACTGTTTTTT